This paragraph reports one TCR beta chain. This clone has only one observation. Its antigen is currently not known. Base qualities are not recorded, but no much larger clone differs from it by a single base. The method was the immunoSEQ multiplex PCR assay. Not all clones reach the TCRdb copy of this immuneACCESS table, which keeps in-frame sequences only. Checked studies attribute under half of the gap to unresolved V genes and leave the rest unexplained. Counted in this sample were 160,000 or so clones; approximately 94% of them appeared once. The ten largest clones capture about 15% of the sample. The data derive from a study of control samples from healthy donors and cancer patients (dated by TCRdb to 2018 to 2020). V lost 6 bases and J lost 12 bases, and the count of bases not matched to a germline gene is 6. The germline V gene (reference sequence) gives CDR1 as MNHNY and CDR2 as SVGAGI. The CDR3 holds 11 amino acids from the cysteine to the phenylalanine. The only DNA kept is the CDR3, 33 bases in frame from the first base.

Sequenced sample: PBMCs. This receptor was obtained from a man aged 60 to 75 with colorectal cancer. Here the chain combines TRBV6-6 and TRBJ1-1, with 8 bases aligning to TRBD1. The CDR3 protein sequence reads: CASRSDRGTFF. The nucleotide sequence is TGTGCCAGCAGATCCGACAGGGGAACTTTCTTT.